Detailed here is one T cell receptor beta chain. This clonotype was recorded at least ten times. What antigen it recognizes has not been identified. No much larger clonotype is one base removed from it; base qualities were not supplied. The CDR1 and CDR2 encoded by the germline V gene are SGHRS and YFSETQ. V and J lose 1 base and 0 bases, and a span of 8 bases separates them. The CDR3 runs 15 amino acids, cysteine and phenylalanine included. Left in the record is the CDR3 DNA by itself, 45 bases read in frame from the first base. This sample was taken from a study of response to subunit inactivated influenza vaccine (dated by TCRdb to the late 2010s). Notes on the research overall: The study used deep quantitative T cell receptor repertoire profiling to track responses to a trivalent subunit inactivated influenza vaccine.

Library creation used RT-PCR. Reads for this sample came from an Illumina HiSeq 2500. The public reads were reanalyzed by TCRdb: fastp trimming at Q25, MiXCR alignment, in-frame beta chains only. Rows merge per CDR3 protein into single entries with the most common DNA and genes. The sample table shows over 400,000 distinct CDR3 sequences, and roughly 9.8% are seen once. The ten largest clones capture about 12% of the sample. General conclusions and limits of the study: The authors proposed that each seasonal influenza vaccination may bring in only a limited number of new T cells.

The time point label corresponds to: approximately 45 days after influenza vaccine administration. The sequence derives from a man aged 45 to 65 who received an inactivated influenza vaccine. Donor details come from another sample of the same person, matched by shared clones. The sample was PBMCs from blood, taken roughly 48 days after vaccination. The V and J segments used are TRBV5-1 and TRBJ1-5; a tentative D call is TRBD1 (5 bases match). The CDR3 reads CASSLWGDSNQPQHF. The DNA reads TGCGCCAGCAGCTTGTGGGGGGATAGCAATCAGCCCCAGCATTTT.